Following are 30 T cell receptor beta chains from one sample sequenced in a study of Graves' ophthalmopathy and Graves' hyperthyroidism. RNA served as the template for amplifying TCR beta CDR3 regions. Second-round multiplex PCR followed a first-round RT-PCR using HTBI primers. TCRdb called the multiplex PCR reads again in MiXCR, with one record for every CDR3 protein. The sample yields roughly 1.1 million distinct CDR3 sequences, 36% seen once. Source material: peripheral blood or thyroid tissue (not recorded which). The source of these receptors is an adult man with Graves' hyperthyroidism.

About this clonotype itself: This could be a read error, since a much larger clone is one nucleotide away. The V and J genes are TRBV5-1 and TRBJ1-6; 7 bases are a match to TRBD1. CDR1 and CDR2 from the germline V gene are SGHRS and YFSETQ. The CDR3 is 17 amino acids. J was trimmed by 10 bases and V by 0 bases; bases with no gene match: 13. For the CDR3, the DNA is TGCGCCAGCAGCTTGGGGGTAGGGGGCGCTGGGCAATCACCCCTCCACTTT. It encodes CASSLGVGGAGQSPLHF.

This clonotype appeared a few times. V is TRBV7-9 and J is TRBJ1-1; D gene unclear. Per the germline V gene, CDR1 is SEHNR and CDR2 is FQNEAQ (reference sequence). Trimming removed 4 bases at V and 1 base at J, with 10 bases between. The CDR3 runs 14 residues. CDR3 region: CASSSRSGNTEAFF. DNA of the CDR3: TGTGCCAGCAGCTCGCGGTCGGGGAACACTGAAGCTTTCTTT.

This clonotype has just a few counts. The chain joins TRBV5-6 to TRBJ2-2, with D possibly matching TRBD2 (5 bases). V was pared by 0 bases and J by 5 bases, with 11 bases between. From germline, CDR1 is SGHDT and CDR2 YYEEEE. This CDR3 has 15 residues. CDR3 DNA sequence: TGTGCCAGCAGCTTGGAGGTCCGAGGGACCGGGGAGCTGTTTTTT. Translated, it gives CASSLEVRGTGELFF.

On this clonotype itself: A junction boundary mismatches the germline segment, possibly from a read error. V usage is TRBV5-1 and J usage is TRBJ1-1; D unclear. Germline assignment: CDR1 SGHRS and CDR2 YFSETQ. The CDR3 covers 14 residues. DNA for the CDR3: TGCGCCGGCAGCTTGCGGGGAGGAAACACTGAAGCTTTCTTT. Translating it yields CAGSLRGGNTEAFF.

This clonotype has at least ten counts. The gene calls are TRBV9 and TRBJ1-1; D is ambiguous. The CDR3 is 13 amino acids. From germline, CDR1 is SGDLS and CDR2 YYNGEE. Deletions cut 8 bases from V and 4 bases from J, with 15 bases between. CDR3 amino acids: CASGPQSGTEAFF. The CDR3 bases are TGTGCCAGTGGGCCTCAGTCTGGCACTGAAGCTTTCTTT.

As to this clonotype: Being one base from a much bigger clone, this may be a read error. The conserved closing phenylalanine or tryptophan is absent in this CDR3, likely reflecting a read error. J is TRBJ1-1 and V is TRBV29-1; TRBD1 might be the D (5 bases). Trimming shortened V by 7 bases and J by 6 bases, and 24 bases separated the two germline ends. The CDR3 length is 15 residues. Germline V gene sequence: CDR1 SQVTM, CDR2 ANQGSEA. CDR3 in amino acids: CSDRERDSRSAEAFL. CDR3 DNA: TGCAGCGATCGGGAGCGGGACTCGCGGTCTGCTGAAGCTTTCCTT.

V and J are TRBV2 and TRBJ2-3; D gene unclear. The CDR3 runs 12 residues. V shed 6 bases and J shed 4 bases, with 8 bases lying between them. CDR1 is SNHLY and CDR2 is FYNNEI in the germline V gene. DNA of the CDR3: TGTGCCAGCAGACAGAGCCCAGATACGCAGTATTTT. It encodes CASRQSPDTQYF.

This clonotype was counted only a few times. CDR3 loop: CASGVVQETQYF. The CDR3 DNA sequence: TGTGCCAGTGGGGTAGTACAAGAGACCCAGTACTTC. The chain recombines TRBV2 with TRBJ2-5; D gene uncertain. V lost 9 bases and J 2 bases, leaving 10 bases between the germline ends. The germline V gene has CDR1 SNHLY and CDR2 FYNNEI. The CDR3 is 12 amino acids.

This clonotype was counted at least ten times. This chain links TRBV5-1 with TRBJ2-7; 9 bases match TRBD1. J gave up 3 bases and V 0 bases, and 7 bases lay outside the gene matches. This CDR3 comprises 16 residues. The germline V gene has CDR1 SGHRS and CDR2 YFSETQ. The CDR3 nucleotides read TGCGCCAGCAGCTTGGCCGAGGGACAGGGAGTCTACGAGCAGTACTTC. This translates into CASSLAEGQGVYEQYF.

This clonotype was found a few times. The chain recombines TRBV7-2 with TRBJ1-5; D unresolved. This CDR3 is 14 amino acids long. Germline V gene data show CDR1 as SGHTA and CDR2 as FQGNSA. Trimming left V 4 bases short and J 2 bases short, with 9 bases between. In nucleotides, the CDR3 is TGTGCCAGCAGCTCCGCTGCCGGCAATCAGCCCCAGCATTTT. As protein: CASSSAAGNQPQHF.

In its sample, this clonotype was seen once. One end of the junction is discordant with germline, which a read error may explain. The chain carries TRBV24-1 and TRBJ2-2, with 12 bases aligning to TRBD1. CDR3 size: 16 residues. Germline values: CDR1 KGHDR, CDR2 SFDVKD. The CDR3 here is CASSSRDRGRIGELFF. CDR3 bases: TGTGCCAGCAGTAGCCGGGACAGGGGGCGCATCGGGGAGCTGTTTTTT.

This clonotype appeared many times. The V and J genes are TRBV7-2 and TRBJ2-7, with 7 bases matching TRBD2. The V and J ends lost 5 bases and 3 bases, in that order; junction bases with no gene match: 4. The CDR3 has 13 amino acids. Per the germline V gene, CDR1 is SGHTA and CDR2 is FQGNSA. The chain's CDR3 is CASSRPGGYEQYF. CDR3 bases: TGTGCCAGCAGCAGACCGGGGGGCTACGAGCAGTACTTC.

This clonotype was seen repeatedly, ten times or more. The chain has TRBV7-8 and TRBJ1-5; D is possibly TRBD1 (5 bases). V lost 3 bases to trimming and J lost 4 bases, with 16 bases between them. Germline values: CDR1 SGHVS, CDR2 FQNEAQ. This CDR3 has 16 residues. The CDR3 DNA follows: TGTGCCAGCAGCTTGCTAGGGGAATTGGGAAATCAGCCCCAGCATTTT. Residues: CASSLLGELGNQPQHF.

The chain joins TRBV10-3 to TRBJ2-7; D may be TRBD2 (6 bases). The CDR3 sequence is 12 residues long. Germline V gene lookup returns CDR1 ENHRY and CDR2 SYGVKD. Trimming left V 6 bases short and J 3 bases short, with 9 bases between. DNA for the CDR3: TGTGCCATCAGCGGGAGTGTCTACGAGCAGTACTTC. It is translated as CAISGSVYEQYF.

The gene calls are TRBV5-6 and TRBJ2-2; D is possibly TRBD1 (6 bases). This CDR3 region has 16 residues. V dropped 0 bases and J dropped 0 bases, with 9 bases sitting between them. Looked up from germline, CDR1 is SGHDT and CDR2 is YYEEEE. As DNA, the CDR3 is TGTGCCAGCAGCTTGGTTGGGGGCTCGAACACCGGGGAGCTGTTTTTT. Amino acids: CASSLVGGSNTGELFF.

With respect to this clonotype: A much larger clone is a single base away; this may be a read error. The chain uses TRBV19 and TRBJ1-5, with 9 bases matching TRBD1. V trimming: 5 bases; J trimming: 6 bases; junction bases outside the gene matches: 8. Germline values: CDR1 LNHDA, CDR2 SQIVND (reference sequence). The CDR3 loop spans 15 amino acids. The CDR3 loop is CASSASGTGRQPQHF. The CDR3 DNA is TGTGCCAGTAGTGCCTCCGGGACAGGGCGTCAGCCCCAGCATTTT.

There are many counts of this clonotype. The chain has TRBV7-3 and TRBJ1-5; D perhaps matches TRBD1 (5 bases). Trimming removed 9 bases from V and 2 bases from J, with 17 bases in between. This CDR3 region has 15 residues. Per the germline V gene, CDR1 is SGHTA and CDR2 is FQGTGA. In DNA form, the CDR3 reads TGTGCCAGGTTAAATCGGGGGGGTGGCAATCAGCCCCAGCATTTT. It encodes CARLNRGGGNQPQHF. The variable domain in full, with the rest retrieved from reference TRBV7-3 and TRBJ1-5, is GAGVSQTPSNKVTEKGKYVELRCDPISGHTALYWYRQSLGQGPEFLIYFQGTGAADDSGLPNDRFFAVRPEGSVSTLKIQRTERGDSAVYLCARLNRGGGNQPQHFGDGTRLSIL.

V and J are TRBV7-2 and TRBJ2-5; 9 bases are shared with TRBD1. CDR1 and CDR2 from the germline V gene are SGHTA and FQGNSA. Trimming cost V 4 bases and J 0 bases; bases outside gene matches: 9. This CDR3 is 17 amino acids long. The DNA for the CDR3 is TGTGCCAGCAGCTATAGCGCGGGACAGGGCCACCAAGAGACCCAGTACTTC. Protein sequence: CASSYSAGQGHQETQYF.

This clonotype came up a few times. This sequence joins TRBV18 and TRBJ1-2; D may be TRBD1 (5 bases). This CDR3 has 15 amino acids. V was cut by 1 base and J by 4 bases, with 13 bases left in between. Germline V CDR1 and CDR2: KGHSH, LQKENI. Here the CDR3 reads CASSPRGVGTYGYTF. The CDR3 region has the DNA TGTGCCAGCTCACCACGTGGCGTGGGGACCTATGGCTACACCTTC.

This clonotype turned up a few times. The genes are TRBV10-3 and TRBJ1-1, with D perhaps TRBD1 (6 bases). Germline-derived CDR1 and CDR2 are ENHRY and SYGVKD. V was pared by 2 bases and J by 2 bases, with 12 bases between. The CDR3 length is 15 residues. CDR3 DNA sequence: TGTGCCATCAGTGAGAGCCCAGGGGCCAACACTGAAGCTTTCTTT. It codes for CAISESPGANTEAFF.

With regard to this clonotype: Just one base apart from a much larger clone, this may be a read error. The chain combines TRBV9 with TRBJ1-3; D call uncertain. The CDR3 runs 15 residues. The germline V gene encodes CDR1 SGDLS and CDR2 YYNGEE. The CDR3 DNA reads TGTGCCAGCAGCGTAGAAGAAGTCTCTGGAGACACCATATATTTT. Translated: CASSVEEVSGDTIYF.

The chain uses TRBV7-3 and TRBJ2-6; possible D gene TRBD1, 5 bases. Trimming took 1 base from V and 1 from J, leaving 17 bases between them. The CDR3 contains 19 residues. The germline V gene encodes CDR1 SGHTA and CDR2 FQGTGA. The chain's CDR3 is CASSLNRVREFSGANVLTF. The CDR3 bases are TGTGCCAGCAGCTTAAACAGAGTCAGGGAATTTTCTGGGGCCAACGTCCTGACTTTC.

Remarks on this clonotype: One junction end does not reproduce the germline sequence, and a read error may be involved. The V call is TRBV5-6, the J call TRBJ2-7; D tentatively reads TRBD1 or TRBD2 (5 bases each). CDR1 SGHDT and CDR2 YYEEEE come from the germline V gene. The CDR3 has 13 amino acids. CDR3 residues: CVSSKGPPYEQYF. The CDR3 coding sequence is TGTGTCAGCAGCAAGGGACCACCCTACGAGCAGTACTTC.

This clonotype has just a few counts. The CDR3 sequence is CASRKGLAEETQYF. CDR3 coding DNA: TGCGCCAGCAGAAAAGGACTAGCGGAAGAGACCCAGTACTTC. This chain links TRBV5-1 with TRBJ2-5; 10 bases map to TRBD2. Germline V gene lookup returns CDR1 SGHRS and CDR2 YFSETQ. Unmatched junction bases numbered 4, after V lost 5 bases and J lost 3 bases. This CDR3 contains 14 residues.

This sequence joins TRBV15 and TRBJ2-7; 7 nucleotides match TRBD1. Trimming removed 3 bases from V and 3 bases from J; junction bases left unmatched: 5. CDR3 length equals 14 residues. Germline V CDR1 and CDR2: LNHNV, YYDKDF (reference sequence). The CDR3 sequence: CATSRAGTVYEQYF. Written as DNA, the CDR3 is TGTGCCACCAGCAGGGCCGGGACAGTCTACGAGCAGTACTTC.

This sequence joins TRBV10-2 and TRBJ2-7; D assignment may be TRBD1 or TRBD2 (5 bases each). This CDR3 spans 17 amino acids. Trimming pared 6 bases from V and 2 bases from J, leaving 23 bases between. CDR1 is WSHSY and CDR2 is SAAADI in the germline V gene. The CDR3 bases are TGCGCCAGCAGCGACATGACCGGGACCACTCCCGCCTACGAGCAGTACTTC. Translated: CASSDMTGTTPAYEQYF.

This clonotype came up a few times. The chain has TRBV19 and TRBJ2-7; D is undetermined. In germline, CDR1 is LNHDA, CDR2 SQIVND (reference sequence). The CDR3 spans 13 residues. The V end lost 5 bases, the J end lost 3 bases, and 11 bases lay between the germline ends. In DNA form, the CDR3 reads TGTGCCAGTAGTCTCGGATCCCACTACGAGCAGTACTTC. Its translation: CASSLGSHYEQYF.

V and J are TRBV6-6 and TRBJ2-5; D tentatively reads TRBD1 or TRBD2 (5 bases each). The CDR3 is made up of 15 amino acids. CDR1 MNHNY and CDR2 SVGAGI come from the germline V gene (reference sequence). Trimming removed 2 bases from V and 1 base from J, with 11 bases in between. The CDR3 protein is CASSYVGAIQETQYF. The CDR3 DNA is TGTGCCAGCAGTTACGTCGGGGCGATCCAAGAGACCCAGTACTTC.

CDR3 sequence: CASSQDNRRYTF. The DNA of the CDR3 is TGTGCCAGCAGCCAAGATAATCGTAGGTATACCTTC. This chain connects TRBV6-1 to TRBJ1-2; D unclear. Germline V gives CDR1 MNHNS, CDR2 SASEGT. The V and J ends lost 6 bases and 14 bases respectively, with 19 bases between them. The CDR3 spans 12 residues.

A remark on this clonotype: Relative to the germline gene, one junction end is altered; a read error may explain this. The chain couples TRBV19 to TRBJ1-2; TRBD1 agrees at 8 bases. There are 14 residues in the CDR3. The germline V gene encodes CDR1 LNHDA and CDR2 SQIVND (reference sequence). This CDR3 reads CANSDWTGRGGYTF. The CDR3 DNA is TGTGCCAATAGTGATTGGACAGGGAGAGGTGGCTACACCTTC.